This TCR beta chain was observed in a study of T-cell reconstitution after alpha-beta-depleted transplantation in children. V lost 1 base, J lost 3 bases, and 10 bases lay in between. Germline lookup yields CDR1 DFQATT and CDR2 SNEGSKA (reference sequence). The length of the CDR3 is 14 residues. This clonotype was found many times. Unique molecular identifiers were incorporated when the TCRbeta library was constructed. TCRdb re-called the PCR reads through MiXCR, storing one row per CDR3 protein. The sample contains 670,000 or so distinct CDR3 sequences, less than 15% of which appear only once. This chain connects TRBV20-1 to TRBJ2-1, with unresolved D. The clonotype comes from a girl aged 2-10 years with congenital amegakaryocytic thrombocytopenia, due to receive a stem cell transplant. The source was PBMCs, collected before TCRalphabeta/CD19-depleted stem cell transplant. In DNA form, the CDR3 reads TGCAGTGCTAGAGGGGCAGAGAACTACAATGAGCAGTTCTTC. Protein sequence: CSARGAENYNEQFF.